The subject of this entry is one TCR beta chain. This sample is part of a study of blood T cell repertoires in COVID-19. The germline gives CDR1 SGHRS, CDR2 YFSETQ. V shed 1 base and J shed 2 bases, with 6 bases lying between them. The CDR3 runs to 13 residues. Per the study methods: Reference gene primer amplification yielded estimated nucleated cell counts. Libraries were prepared by immunoSEQ multiplex PCR; TCRdb keeps only in-frame clonotypes and omits some of them. V, J and clone size derive from that table, while D and trimming were established from the DNA sequence. This sample has about 59,000 clones, with about 90% found just once.

V usage is TRBV5-1 and J usage is TRBJ1-1; no firm D call. This TCR was recovered from a man older than 75 in a cohort sampled during active COVID-19. The specimen was peripheral blood. The CDR3 protein is CASSLHRNTEAFF. Written as DNA, the CDR3 is TGCGCCAGCAGCTTGCATAGAAACACTGAAGCTTTCTTT.